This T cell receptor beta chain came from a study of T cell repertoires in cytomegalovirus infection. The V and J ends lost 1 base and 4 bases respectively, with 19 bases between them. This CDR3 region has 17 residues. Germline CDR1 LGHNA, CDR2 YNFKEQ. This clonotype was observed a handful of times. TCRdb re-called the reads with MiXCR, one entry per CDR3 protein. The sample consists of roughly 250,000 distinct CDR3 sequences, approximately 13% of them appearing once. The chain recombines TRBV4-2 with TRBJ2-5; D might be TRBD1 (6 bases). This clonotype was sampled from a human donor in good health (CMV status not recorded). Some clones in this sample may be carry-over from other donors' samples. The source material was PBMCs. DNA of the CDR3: TGTGCCAGCAGCCAAGGCCCCCCCCAATCAGGGGCAGAGACCCAGTACTTC. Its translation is CASSQGPPQSGAETQYF.